This passage covers 29 T cell receptor beta chains from one sample sequenced in a study of technical replicates of blood from a handful of donors. Assay: immunoSEQ multiplex PCR; the TCRdb copy retains only in-frame clones and omits some. This table holds 100,000 or so clones, approximately 96% found once. Sequencing was carried out using T cells isolated from PBMCs. These receptors came from a human donor in good health.

CDR3 sequence (DNA): TGCGCCAGCAGTGACAGAGGAAGGTTAGTTCACGAGCAGTACTTC. This codes for CASSDRGRLVHEQYF. The chain joins TRBV10-2 to TRBJ2-7, with D hard to call. The germline V and J ends were trimmed by 3 bases and 5 bases, with 17 bases remaining between them. This CDR3 spans 15 amino acids. CDR1 is WSHSY, CDR2 SAAADI, per germline.

V usage is TRBV19 and J usage is TRBJ2-7; TRBD2 agrees at 8 bases. This CDR3 is 15 amino acids long. V lost 3 bases and J lost 3; bases outside the gene matches: 7. Germline loops: CDR1 LNHDA, CDR2 SQIVND (reference sequence). The DNA of the CDR3 is TGTGCCAGTAGTATTGGCGGGAGGTACAGCTACGAGCAGTACTTC. Protein: CASSIGGRYSYEQYF.

This clone has more than one count but fewer than ten. The rearrangement uses TRBV19 and TRBJ1-1; TRBD1 aligns across 8 bases. The CDR3 contains 12 residues. After removal of 3 bases from V and 10 bases from J, the junction contained 4 bases not matched to a gene. Germline assignment: CDR1 LNHDA and CDR2 SQIVND (reference sequence). The CDR3 DNA reads TGTGCCAGTAGTATCCGGGACAGGAGAGCTTTCTTT. Protein sequence: CASSIRDRRAFF.

This rearrangement joins TRBV4-3 to TRBJ2-1, with TRBD2 matching over 11 bases. This CDR3 spans 16 amino acids. V lost 0 bases to trimming and J lost 5 bases; unmatched junction nucleotides: 3. Germline values: CDR1 LGHNA, CDR2 YSLEER. The CDR3 protein is CASSQEASGRHNEQFF. CDR3 DNA: TGCGCCAGCAGCCAAGAGGCTAGCGGGAGGCACAATGAGCAGTTCTTC.

The rearrangement links TRBV10-3 to TRBJ2-5, with TRBD2 identical over 9 bases. The CDR3 is made up of 13 amino acids. The germline gives CDR1 ENHRY, CDR2 SYGVKD. Trimming removed 10 bases from V and 5 bases from J; junction bases left unmatched: 8. CDR3: CATFSGSGETQYF. The CDR3 DNA sequence: TGTGCCACCTTTAGCGGGAGTGGGGAGACCCAGTACTTC.

The chain uses TRBV15 and TRBJ2-7; tentative D call: TRBD1 (6 bases). The CDR3 runs to 14 residues. In germline, CDR1 is LNHNV, CDR2 YYDKDF (reference sequence). The V end lost 1 base, the J end lost 3 bases, and 10 bases lay between the germline ends. As DNA, the CDR3 is TGTGCCACCAGCAGAGCAGGGGCTCGCTACGAGCAGTACTTC. This translates into CATSRAGARYEQYF.

The chain has TRBV4-1 and TRBJ2-7, with 13 bases lining up with TRBD2. Germline V gene lookup returns CDR1 MGHRA and CDR2 YSYEKL. V lost 6 bases and J lost 4; bases outside the gene matches: 6. CDR3 size: 15 residues. CDR3 DNA: TGCGCCAGCAGGCGCGGACTAGCGGGAGATTACGAGCAGTACTTC. Translated, it gives CASRRGLAGDYEQYF.

This chain links TRBV4-1 with TRBJ2-3, with 16 bases aligning to TRBD2. With 2 bases clipped from V and 6 bases from J, the junction kept 14 bases outside the gene matches. The CDR3 loop spans 20 amino acids. From germline, CDR1 is MGHRA and CDR2 YSYEKL. The CDR3 spells CASSQTAGTSGRGYVDTQYF. CDR3 in DNA: TGCGCCAGCAGCCAAACTGCCGGGACTAGCGGGAGGGGCTATGTGGATACGCAGTATTTT.

The chain joins TRBV15 to TRBJ2-1; 10 bases agree with TRBD2. With V trimmed by 1 base and J by 4 bases, 4 bases remained unmatched. Germline CDR1 and CDR2: LNHNV and YYDKDF (reference sequence). This CDR3 is 16 amino acids long. The chain's CDR3 is CATSRGLAGAYNEQFF. The CDR3 nucleotides read TGTGCCACCAGCAGAGGGCTAGCGGGAGCTTACAATGAGCAGTTCTTC.

Regarding this clone: Mismatch with germline at one junction end may stem from a read error. The V call is TRBV6-1, the J call TRBJ1-1; 9 bases are a match to TRBD1. This CDR3 is built from 11 residues. Looked up from germline, CDR1 is MNHNS and CDR2 is SASEGT. The CDR3 bases are TGTGCCAGCAGTGTATCGGGACAGGGTATCTTC. This codes for CASSVSGQGIF.

The chain uses TRBV25-1 and TRBJ1-1, with D uncertain. Germline CDR1 and CDR2: MGHDK and SYGVNS. V was clipped by 3 bases and J by 3 bases, with 5 bases between them. This CDR3 is 12 amino acids long. CDR3 region: CASSELDTEAFF. The CDR3 DNA sequence: TGTGCCAGCAGTGAGTTAGACACTGAAGCTTTCTTT.

The chain joins TRBV7-6 to TRBJ2-1; 9 bases align to TRBD2. The CDR3 consists of 18 residues. Germline CDR1 reads SGHVS; CDR2 reads FNYEAQ. V shed 5 bases, J shed 3 bases, and the junction held 14 bases outside the gene matches. CDR3 DNA: TGTGCCAGCAGCAAACGGCCTAGCGGGAACTCCCACTACAATGAGCAGTTCTTC. It codes for CASSKRPSGNSHYNEQFF.

CDR3 protein: CASRESGNKDQPQHF. The CDR3 DNA follows: TGTGCCAGCAGGGAATCAGGGAATAAGGATCAGCCCCAGCATTTT. The chain couples TRBV28 to TRBJ1-5, with TRBD1 as a possible D gene (5 bases). Trimming removed 6 bases from V and 5 bases from J, with 17 bases in between. Germline assignment: CDR1 MDHEN and CDR2 SYDVKM. The CDR3 totals 15 residues.

V gene TRBV7-9 combines with J gene TRBJ2-5; TRBD1 agrees at 7 bases. Germline CDR1 is SEHNR and CDR2 is FQNEAQ (reference sequence). With 5 bases clipped from V and 4 bases from J, the junction kept 4 bases outside the gene matches. CDR3 length: 13 residues. CDR3 nucleotide sequence: TGTGCCAGCAGCCATAGACAGGGAGAGACCCAGTACTTC. The encoded protein is CASSHRQGETQYF.

V and J are TRBV7-3 and TRBJ2-3, with 8 bases matching TRBD2. The V and J ends lost 0 bases and 2 bases, in that order; junction bases with no gene match: 1. The length of the CDR3 is 15 residues. Germline CDR1 is SGHTA and CDR2 is FQGTGA. CDR3 bases: TGTGCCAGCAGCTTAACTAGCGGGATCACAGATACGCAGTATTTT. It encodes CASSLTSGITDTQYF.

The rearrangement uses TRBV9 and TRBJ2-3, with 12 bases lining up with TRBD1. The V and J ends lost 0 bases and 7 bases, in that order; junction bases with no gene match: 6. This CDR3 comprises 16 residues. Germline CDR1 is SGDLS and CDR2 is YYNGEE. As DNA, the CDR3 is TGTGCCAGCAGCGTAGAGGGACAGGGGGCCGCAAATACGCAGTATTTT. Its translation: CASSVEGQGAANTQYF.

The chain carries TRBV19 and TRBJ2-1; 12 positions match TRBD2. V lost 3 bases, J lost 0 bases, and 12 bases stayed unmatched. In germline, CDR1 is LNHDA, CDR2 SQIVND (reference sequence). The CDR3 totals 20 residues. In DNA form, the CDR3 reads TGTGCCAGTAGTATGAAGGCTAGCGGGAGGGCCAGAAGCTCCTACAATGAGCAGTTCTTC. Residues: CASSMKASGRARSSYNEQFF.

The chain has TRBV14 and TRBJ1-1; D not certain. The germline CDR1 and CDR2 sequences are SGHDN and FVKESK. The CDR3 totals 14 residues. Between the trimmed V and J ends, which lost 8 bases and 0 bases, there was a span of 13 bases. This chain's CDR3 is CASLSYGLNTEAFF. Here the CDR3 DNA reads TGTGCCAGCCTATCTTATGGTTTGAACACTGAAGCTTTCTTT. The whole variable domain, remainder taken from reference TRBV14 and TRBJ1-1, is EAGVTQFPSHSVIEKGQTVTLRCDPISGHDNLYWYRRVMGKEIKFLLHFVKESKQDESGMPNNRFLAERTGGTYSTLKVQPAELEDSGVYFCASLSYGLNTEAFFGQGTRLTVV.

V gene TRBV5-1 combines with J gene TRBJ1-2; 8 bases align to TRBD1. V lost 4 bases and J lost 4; bases outside the gene matches: 9. Germline CDR1 SGHRS, CDR2 YFSETQ. The CDR3 consists of 15 residues. CDR3 amino acids: CASSEAGGFGYGYTF. Written as DNA, the CDR3 is TGCGCCAGCAGCGAAGCAGGGGGCTTCGGCTATGGCTACACCTTC. Full variable domain (rest looked up from reference TRBV5-1 and TRBJ1-2): KAGVTQTPRYLIKTRGQQVTLSCSPISGHRSVSWYQQTPGQGLQFLFEYFSETQRNKGNFPGRFSGRQFSNSRSEMNVSTLELGDSALYLCASSEAGGFGYGYTFGSGTRLTVV.

The CDR3 DNA reads TGTGCCAGCAGCCTACTCCGGGACAATCGATTGGAGACCCAGTACTTC. This sequence encodes CASSLLRDNRLETQYF. The chain joins TRBV7-9 to TRBJ2-5; perhaps TRBD1 as D (6 bases). V was cut by 5 bases and J by 5 bases, with 21 bases left in between. CDR1 and CDR2 (germline): SEHNR, FQNEAQ (reference sequence). This CDR3 region has 16 residues.

The chain joins TRBV7-9 to TRBJ2-6; 7 bases fit TRBD1. Germline trimming cut 5 bases from V and 0 bases from J; bases unmatched to any gene: 4. CDR3 length equals 16 residues. Germline V gene sequence: CDR1 SEHNR, CDR2 FQNEAQ (reference sequence). The DNA of the CDR3 is TGTGCCAGCAGCCAGGGACAGAGCTCTGGGGCCAACGTCCTGACTTTC. Translating it yields CASSQGQSSGANVLTF. Filled out from reference TRBV7-9 and TRBJ2-6, the complete variable domain reads DTGVSQNPRHKITKRGQNVTFRCDPISEHNRLYWYRQTLGQGPEFLTYFQNEAQLEKSRLLSDRFSAERPKGSFSTLEIQRTEQGDSAMYLCASSQGQSSGANVLTFGAGSRLTVL.

The chain carries TRBV19 and TRBJ1-4; D is unclear. This CDR3 region has 19 residues. The V end lost 3 bases, the J end lost 2 bases, and 22 bases lay between the germline ends. Germline values: CDR1 LNHDA, CDR2 SQIVND (reference sequence). CDR3 loop: CASSIPGGWARSTNEKLFF. As DNA, the CDR3 is TGTGCCAGTAGTATCCCCGGAGGCTGGGCTCGGTCGACTAATGAAAAACTGTTTTTT.

This sequence joins TRBV7-8 and TRBJ1-5; no definite D call. Germline V gene sequence: CDR1 SGHVS, CDR2 FQNEAQ. CDR3 length equals 15 residues. The germline V and J ends were trimmed by 4 bases and 3 bases, with 13 bases remaining between them. CDR3 amino acids: CASSSSRGVNQPQHF. DNA for the CDR3: TGTGCCAGCAGCTCCTCACGGGGTGTCAATCAGCCCCAGCATTTT. The whole variable domain, remainder taken from reference TRBV7-8 and TRBJ1-5, is GAGVSQSPRYKVAKRGQDVALRCDPISGHVSLFWYQQALGQGPEFLTYFQNEAQLDKSGLPSDRFFAERPEGSVSTLKIQRTQQEDSAVYLCASSSSRGVNQPQHFGDGTRLSIL.

V and J are TRBV9 and TRBJ2-1; the match to TRBD2 covers 7 bases. The CDR3 has 17 residues. Looked up from germline, CDR1 is SGDLS and CDR2 is YYNGEE. V lost 0 bases to trimming and J lost 4 bases; unmatched junction nucleotides: 10. CDR3 region: CASSVAPGSGVYNEQFF. The CDR3 DNA is TGTGCCAGCAGCGTAGCCCCCGGGAGCGGGGTGTACAATGAGCAGTTCTTC.

This chain joins TRBV11-3 and TRBJ1-1; perhaps TRBD1 as D (5 bases). V was cut by 3 bases and J by 0 bases, with 11 bases left in between. The CDR3 totals 15 residues. In germline, CDR1 is SGHNT, CDR2 YENEEA. The CDR3 sequence: CASSLGTVMNTEAFF. CDR3 coding DNA: TGTGCCAGCAGCTTGGGGACTGTCATGAACACTGAAGCTTTCTTT.

The chain links TRBV4-3 to TRBJ1-2, with TRBD1 identical over 12 bases. The germline V gene has CDR1 LGHNA and CDR2 YSLEER. The J segment lost 7 bases and the V segment lost 0 bases, leaving 3 bases of the junction unmatched. The CDR3 has 15 residues. The CDR3 DNA reads as TGCGCCAGCAGCCAAGATGGGACAGGGGGCGGTGGCTACACCTTC. It translates to CASSQDGTGGGGYTF.

V is TRBV7-6 and J is TRBJ2-2, with a tentative D call TRBD1 (5 bases). The germline gives CDR1 SGHVS, CDR2 FNYEAQ. The CDR3 is made up of 16 amino acids. V lost 1 base and J lost 0, with 9 bases in between. CDR3 region: CASSLEAGTNTGELFF. CDR3 sequence (DNA): TGTGCCAGCAGCTTAGAAGCAGGGACGAACACCGGGGAGCTGTTTTTT.

The chain carries TRBV11-1 and TRBJ2-7, with a tentative D call TRBD2 (5 bases). Germline V gene sequence: CDR1 SGHAT, CDR2 FQDESV (reference sequence). The germline V and J ends were trimmed by 2 bases and 2 bases, with 10 bases remaining between them. The CDR3 contains 14 residues. For the CDR3, the DNA is TGTGCCAGCAGCTTAACCGGGGTGCCCTACGAGCAGTACTTC. This translates into CASSLTGVPYEQYF. Supplemented by reference TRBV11-1 and TRBJ2-7, the full variable domain reads EAEVAQSPRYKITEKSQAVAFWCDPISGHATLYWYRQILGQGPELLVQFQDESVVDDSQLPKDRFSAERLKGVDSTLKIQPAELGDSAMYLCASSLTGVPYEQYFGPGTRLTVT.

V usage is TRBV5-1 and J usage is TRBJ2-7, with 8 bases fitting TRBD1. V lost 4 bases and J lost 4; bases outside the gene matches: 10. CDR1 SGHRS and CDR2 YFSETQ come from the germline V gene. CDR3 length: 15 residues. The chain's CDR3 is CASSPQTGVGYEQYF. CDR3 nucleotides: TGCGCCAGCAGCCCACAGACAGGGGTTGGGTACGAGCAGTACTTC.